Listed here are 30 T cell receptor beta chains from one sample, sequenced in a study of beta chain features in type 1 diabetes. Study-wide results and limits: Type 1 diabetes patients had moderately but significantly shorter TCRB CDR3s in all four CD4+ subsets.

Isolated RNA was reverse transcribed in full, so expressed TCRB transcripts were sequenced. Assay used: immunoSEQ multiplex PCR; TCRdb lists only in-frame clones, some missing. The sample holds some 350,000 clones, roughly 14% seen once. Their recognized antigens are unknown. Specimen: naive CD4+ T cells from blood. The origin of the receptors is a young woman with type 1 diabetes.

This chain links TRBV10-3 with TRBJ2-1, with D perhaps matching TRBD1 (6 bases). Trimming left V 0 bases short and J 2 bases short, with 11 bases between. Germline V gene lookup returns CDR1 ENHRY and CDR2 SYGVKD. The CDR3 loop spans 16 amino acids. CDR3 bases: TGTGCCATCAGTGAGTCGAGGCCAGGGGCCTACAATGAGCAGTTCTTC. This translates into CAISESRPGAYNEQFF.

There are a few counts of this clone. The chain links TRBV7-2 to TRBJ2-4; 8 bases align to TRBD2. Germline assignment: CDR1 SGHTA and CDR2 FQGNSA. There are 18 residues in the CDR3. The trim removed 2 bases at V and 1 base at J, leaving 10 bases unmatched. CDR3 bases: TGTGCCAGCAGCTTATCCGGGGCGGGAGGCGGGGCCAAAAACATTCAGTACTTC. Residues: CASSLSGAGGGAKNIQYF.

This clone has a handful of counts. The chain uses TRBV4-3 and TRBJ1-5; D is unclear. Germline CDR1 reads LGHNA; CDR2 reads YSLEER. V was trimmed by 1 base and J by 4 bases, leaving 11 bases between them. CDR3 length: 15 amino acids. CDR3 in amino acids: CASSQVVAGNQPQHF. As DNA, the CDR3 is TGCGCCAGCAGCCAAGTCGTTGCGGGGAATCAGCCCCAGCATTTT.

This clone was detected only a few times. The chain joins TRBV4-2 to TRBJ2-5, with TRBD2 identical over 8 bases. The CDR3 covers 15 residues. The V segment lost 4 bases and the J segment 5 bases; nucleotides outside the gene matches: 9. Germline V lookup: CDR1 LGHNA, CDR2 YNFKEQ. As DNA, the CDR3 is TGTGCCAGCAGCCCCGCGGCGGGAGGAGCGGAGACCCAGTACTTC. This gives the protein CASSPAAGGAETQYF.

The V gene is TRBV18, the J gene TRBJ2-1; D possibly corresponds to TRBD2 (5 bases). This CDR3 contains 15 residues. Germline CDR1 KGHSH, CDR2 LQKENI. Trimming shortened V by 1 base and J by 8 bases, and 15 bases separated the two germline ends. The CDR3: CASSPRETMDYEQFF. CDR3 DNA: TGTGCCAGCTCACCACGCGAGACAATGGACTATGAGCAGTTCTTC.

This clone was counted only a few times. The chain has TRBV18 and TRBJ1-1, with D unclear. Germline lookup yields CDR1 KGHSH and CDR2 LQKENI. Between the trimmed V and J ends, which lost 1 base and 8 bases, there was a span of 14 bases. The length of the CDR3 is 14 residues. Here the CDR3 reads CASSPRNRSREAFF. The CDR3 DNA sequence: TGTGCCAGCTCACCACGCAATAGGAGTAGGGAAGCTTTCTTT.

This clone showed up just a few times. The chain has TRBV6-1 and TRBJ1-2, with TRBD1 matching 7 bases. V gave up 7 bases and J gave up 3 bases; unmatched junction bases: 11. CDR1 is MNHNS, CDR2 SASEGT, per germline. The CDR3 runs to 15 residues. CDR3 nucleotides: TGTGCCAGCATTGGACAGGCGGGTAAAGACTATGGCTACACCTTC. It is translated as CASIGQAGKDYGYTF.

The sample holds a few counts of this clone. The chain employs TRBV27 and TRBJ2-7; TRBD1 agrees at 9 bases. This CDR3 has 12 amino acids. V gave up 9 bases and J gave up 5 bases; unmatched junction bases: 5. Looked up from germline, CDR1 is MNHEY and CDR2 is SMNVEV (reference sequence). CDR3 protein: CASRGQGHEQYF. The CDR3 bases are TGTGCCAGTCGGGGACAGGGCCACGAGCAGTACTTC.

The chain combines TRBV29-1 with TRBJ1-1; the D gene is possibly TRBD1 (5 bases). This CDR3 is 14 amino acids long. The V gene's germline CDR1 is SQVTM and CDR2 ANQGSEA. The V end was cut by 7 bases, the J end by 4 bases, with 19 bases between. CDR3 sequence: CSATGPGRTTEAFF. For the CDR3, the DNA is TGCAGCGCTACGGGACCCGGGAGGACCACTGAAGCTTTCTTT.

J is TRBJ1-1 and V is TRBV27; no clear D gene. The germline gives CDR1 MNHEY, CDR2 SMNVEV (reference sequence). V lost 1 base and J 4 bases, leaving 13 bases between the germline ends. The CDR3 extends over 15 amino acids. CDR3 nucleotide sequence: TGTGCCAGCAGTTTATACGGGGAAGTCGGCACTGAAGCTTTCTTT. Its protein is CASSLYGEVGTEAFF.

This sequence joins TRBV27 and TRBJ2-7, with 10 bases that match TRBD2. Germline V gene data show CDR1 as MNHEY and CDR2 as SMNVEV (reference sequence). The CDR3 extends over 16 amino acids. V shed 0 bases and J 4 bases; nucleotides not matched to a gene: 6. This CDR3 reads CASSLSSAGGSYEQYF. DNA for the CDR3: TGTGCCAGCAGTTTATCGTCAGCGGGAGGGAGTTACGAGCAGTACTTC.

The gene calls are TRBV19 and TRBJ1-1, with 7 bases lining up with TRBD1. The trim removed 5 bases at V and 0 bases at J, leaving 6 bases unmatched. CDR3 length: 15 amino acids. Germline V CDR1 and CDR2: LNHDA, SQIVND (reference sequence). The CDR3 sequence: CASSFAGTVNTEAFF. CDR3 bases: TGTGCCAGTAGTTTCGCCGGGACAGTGAACACTGAAGCTTTCTTT.

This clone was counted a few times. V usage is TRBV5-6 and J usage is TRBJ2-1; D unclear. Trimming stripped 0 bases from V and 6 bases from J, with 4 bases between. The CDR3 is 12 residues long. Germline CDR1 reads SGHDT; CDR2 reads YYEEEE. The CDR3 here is CASSLAGNEQFF. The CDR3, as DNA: TGTGCCAGCAGCTTGGCGGGCAATGAGCAGTTCTTC.

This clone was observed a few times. Here the CDR3 DNA reads TGTGCCAGCAGCGGACGGGAGTACAATGAGCAGTTCTTC. Its translation: CASSGREYNEQFF. V and J are TRBV9 and TRBJ2-1, with TRBD2 as a possible D gene (6 bases). The ends were cut back, 3 bases at V and 4 bases at J, with 8 bases in the middle. Germline V gene data show CDR1 as SGDLS and CDR2 as YYNGEE. The CDR3 totals 13 residues.

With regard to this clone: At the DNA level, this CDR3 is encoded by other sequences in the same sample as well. This CDR3 is CASSLATGYEQFF. CDR3 nucleotide sequence: TGTGCCAGCAGCTTAGCCACAGGGTATGAGCAGTTCTTC. The rearrangement links TRBV7-8 to TRBJ2-1; TRBD1 might be the D (6 bases). Trimming left V 0 bases short and J 8 bases short, with 8 bases between. There are 13 residues in the CDR3. Germline CDR1 reads SGHVS; CDR2 reads FQNEAQ.

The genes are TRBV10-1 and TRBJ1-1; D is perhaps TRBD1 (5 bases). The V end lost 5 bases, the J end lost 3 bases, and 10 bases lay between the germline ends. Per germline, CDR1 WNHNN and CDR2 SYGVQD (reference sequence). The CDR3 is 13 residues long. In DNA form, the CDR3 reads TGCGCCAGCAGTTACAGGAGCCACACTGAAGCTTTCTTT. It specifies CASSYRSHTEAFF.

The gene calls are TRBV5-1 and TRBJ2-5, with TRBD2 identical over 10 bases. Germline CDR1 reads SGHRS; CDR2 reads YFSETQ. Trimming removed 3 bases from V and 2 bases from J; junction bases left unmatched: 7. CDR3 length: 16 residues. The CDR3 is CASSSHSGRIQETQYF. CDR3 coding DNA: TGCGCCAGCAGCTCTCATAGCGGGAGGATTCAAGAGACCCAGTACTTC.

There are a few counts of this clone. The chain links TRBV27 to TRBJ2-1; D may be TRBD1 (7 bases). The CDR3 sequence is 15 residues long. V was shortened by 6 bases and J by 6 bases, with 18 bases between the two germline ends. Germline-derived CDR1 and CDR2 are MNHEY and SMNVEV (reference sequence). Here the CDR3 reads CASSPGGWFFNEQFF. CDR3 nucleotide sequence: TGTGCCAGCAGCCCAGGGGGGTGGTTTTTCAATGAGCAGTTCTTC.

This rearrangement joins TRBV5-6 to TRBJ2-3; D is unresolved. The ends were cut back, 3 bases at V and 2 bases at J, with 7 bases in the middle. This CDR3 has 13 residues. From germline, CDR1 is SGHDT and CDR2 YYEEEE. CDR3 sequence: CASSSQPTDTQYF. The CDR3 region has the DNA TGTGCCAGCAGCTCACAACCCACAGATACGCAGTATTTT. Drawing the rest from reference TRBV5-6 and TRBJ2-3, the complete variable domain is DAGVTQSPTHLIKTRGQQVTLRCSPKSGHDTVSWYQQALGQGPQFIFQYYEEEERQRGNFPDRFSGHQFPNYSSELNVNALLLGDSALYLCASSSQPTDTQYFGPGTRLTVL.

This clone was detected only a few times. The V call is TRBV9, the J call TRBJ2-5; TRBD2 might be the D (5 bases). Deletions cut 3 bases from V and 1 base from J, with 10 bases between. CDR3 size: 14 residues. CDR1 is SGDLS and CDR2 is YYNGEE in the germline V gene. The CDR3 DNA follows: TGTGCCAGCAGCGCCGGGAATACCCAAGAGACCCAGTACTTC. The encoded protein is CASSAGNTQETQYF.

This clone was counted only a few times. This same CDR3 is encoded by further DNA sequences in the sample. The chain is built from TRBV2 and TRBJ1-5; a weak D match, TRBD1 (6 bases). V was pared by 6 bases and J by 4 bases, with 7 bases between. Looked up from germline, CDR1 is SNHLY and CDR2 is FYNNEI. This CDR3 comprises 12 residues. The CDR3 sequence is CASSQGNQPQHF. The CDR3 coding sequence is TGTGCCAGCAGCCAGGGGAATCAGCCCCAGCATTTT.

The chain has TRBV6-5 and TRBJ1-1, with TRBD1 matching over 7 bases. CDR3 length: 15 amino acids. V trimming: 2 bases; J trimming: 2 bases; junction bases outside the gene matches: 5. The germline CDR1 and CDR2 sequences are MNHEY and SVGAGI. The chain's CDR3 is CASSYVGTDNTEAFF. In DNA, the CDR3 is TGTGCCAGCAGTTACGTCGGGACAGACAACACTGAAGCTTTCTTT.

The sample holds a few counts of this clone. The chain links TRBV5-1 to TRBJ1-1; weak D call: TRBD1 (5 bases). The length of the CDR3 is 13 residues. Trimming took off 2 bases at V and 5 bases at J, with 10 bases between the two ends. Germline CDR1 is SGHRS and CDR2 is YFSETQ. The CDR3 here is CASSLAGRTEAFF. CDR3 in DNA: TGCGCCAGCAGCTTAGCAGGGCGGACTGAAGCTTTCTTT.

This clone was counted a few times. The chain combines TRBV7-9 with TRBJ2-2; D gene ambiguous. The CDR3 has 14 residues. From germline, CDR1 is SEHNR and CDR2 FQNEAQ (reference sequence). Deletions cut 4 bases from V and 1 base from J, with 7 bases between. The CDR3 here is CASSSPRNTGELFF. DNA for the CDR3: TGTGCCAGCAGCTCCCCCCGGAACACCGGGGAGCTGTTTTTT.

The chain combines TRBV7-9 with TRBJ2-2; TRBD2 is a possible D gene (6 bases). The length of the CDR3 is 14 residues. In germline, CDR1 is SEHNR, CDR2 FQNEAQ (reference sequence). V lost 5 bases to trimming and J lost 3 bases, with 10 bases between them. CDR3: CASSPSVDTGELFF. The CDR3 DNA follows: TGTGCCAGCAGCCCTAGCGTTGACACCGGGGAGCTGTTTTTT.

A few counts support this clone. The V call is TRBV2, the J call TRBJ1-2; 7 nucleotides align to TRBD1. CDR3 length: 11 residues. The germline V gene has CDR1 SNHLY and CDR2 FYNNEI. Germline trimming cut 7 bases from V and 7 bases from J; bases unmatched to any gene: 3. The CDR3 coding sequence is TGTGCCAGCACACGGACAGGTGGCTACACCTTC. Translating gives CASTRTGGYTF.

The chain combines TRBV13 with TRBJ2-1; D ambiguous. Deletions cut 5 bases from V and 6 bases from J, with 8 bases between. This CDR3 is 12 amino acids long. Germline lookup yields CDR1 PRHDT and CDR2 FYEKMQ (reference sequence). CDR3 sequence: CASSVSRNEQFF. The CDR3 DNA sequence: TGTGCCAGCAGCGTGAGTCGCAATGAGCAGTTCTTC.

The CDR3 nucleotides read TGCAGCGTTCGCGAAACCGGGACAGGGGATGAAAAACTGTTTTTT. Translating it yields CSVRETGTGDEKLFF. The rearrangement links TRBV29-1 to TRBJ1-4, with TRBD1 matching over 10 bases. The CDR3 covers 15 residues. J gave up 6 bases and V 5 bases, and 9 bases lay outside the gene matches. Germline CDR1 is SQVTM and CDR2 is ANQGSEA.

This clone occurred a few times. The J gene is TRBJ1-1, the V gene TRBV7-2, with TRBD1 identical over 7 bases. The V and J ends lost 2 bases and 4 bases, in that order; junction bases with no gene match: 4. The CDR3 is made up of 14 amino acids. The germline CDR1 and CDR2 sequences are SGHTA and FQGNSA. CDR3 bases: TGTGCCAGCAGCTTAAGGGCAGGGGGCACTGAAGCTTTCTTT. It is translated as CASSLRAGGTEAFF.

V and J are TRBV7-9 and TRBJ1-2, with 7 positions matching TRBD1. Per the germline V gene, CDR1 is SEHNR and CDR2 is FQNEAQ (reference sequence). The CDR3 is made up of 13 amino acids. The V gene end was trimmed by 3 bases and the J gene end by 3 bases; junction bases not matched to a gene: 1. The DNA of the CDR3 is TGTGCCAGCAGCTTTACAGGGGACTATGGCTACACCTTC. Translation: CASSFTGDYGYTF.